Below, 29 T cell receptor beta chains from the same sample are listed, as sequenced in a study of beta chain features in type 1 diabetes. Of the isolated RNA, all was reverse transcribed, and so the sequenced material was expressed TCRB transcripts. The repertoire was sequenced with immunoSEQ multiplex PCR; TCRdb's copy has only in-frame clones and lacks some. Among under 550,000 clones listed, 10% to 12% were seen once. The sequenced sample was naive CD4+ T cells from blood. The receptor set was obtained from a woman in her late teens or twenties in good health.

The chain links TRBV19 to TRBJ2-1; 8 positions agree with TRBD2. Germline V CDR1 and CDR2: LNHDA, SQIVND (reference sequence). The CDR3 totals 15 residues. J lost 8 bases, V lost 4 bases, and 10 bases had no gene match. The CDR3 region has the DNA TGTGCCAGTAGTACCGCGGGAGGTATCTTCGATGAGCAGTTCTTC. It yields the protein CASSTAGGIFDEQFF.

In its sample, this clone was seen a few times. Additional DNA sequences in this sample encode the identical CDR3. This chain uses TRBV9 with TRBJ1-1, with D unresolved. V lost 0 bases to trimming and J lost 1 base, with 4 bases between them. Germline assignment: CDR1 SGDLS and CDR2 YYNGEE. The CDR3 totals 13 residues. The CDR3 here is CASSVVPNTEAFF. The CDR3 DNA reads TGTGCCAGCAGCGTAGTACCGAACACTGAAGCTTTCTTT. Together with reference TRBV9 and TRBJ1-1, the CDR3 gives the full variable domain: DSGVTQTPKHLITATGQRVTLRCSPRSGDLSVYWYQQSLDQGLQFLIQYYNGEERAKGNILERFSAQQFPDLHSELNLSSLELGDSALYFCASSVVPNTEAFFGQGTRLTVV.

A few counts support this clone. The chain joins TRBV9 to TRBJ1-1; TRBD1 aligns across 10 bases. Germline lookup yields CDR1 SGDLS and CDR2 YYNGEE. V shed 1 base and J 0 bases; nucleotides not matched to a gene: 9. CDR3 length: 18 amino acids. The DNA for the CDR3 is TGTGCCAGCAGCGTATCCCTGGGACAGGGGACAATGAACACTGAAGCTTTCTTT. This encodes CASSVSLGQGTMNTEAFF. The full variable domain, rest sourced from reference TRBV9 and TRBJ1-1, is DSGVTQTPKHLITATGQRVTLRCSPRSGDLSVYWYQQSLDQGLQFLIQYYNGEERAKGNILERFSAQQFPDLHSELNLSSLELGDSALYFCASSVSLGQGTMNTEAFFGQGTRLTVV.

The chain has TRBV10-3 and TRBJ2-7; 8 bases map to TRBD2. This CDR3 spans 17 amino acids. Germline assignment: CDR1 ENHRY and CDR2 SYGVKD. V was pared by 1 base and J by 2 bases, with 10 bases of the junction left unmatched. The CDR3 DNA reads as TGTGCCATCAGTGAGTTTCTCCAAGCGGGGGCTACCTACGAGCAGTACGTC. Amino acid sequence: CAISEFLQAGATYEQYV.

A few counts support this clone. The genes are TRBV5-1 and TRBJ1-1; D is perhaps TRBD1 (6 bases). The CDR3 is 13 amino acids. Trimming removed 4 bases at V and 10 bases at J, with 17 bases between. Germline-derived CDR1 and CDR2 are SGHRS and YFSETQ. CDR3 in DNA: TGCGCCAGCAGCGAGGTGGCAGGGGAGGGAGCTTTCTTT. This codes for CASSEVAGEGAFF. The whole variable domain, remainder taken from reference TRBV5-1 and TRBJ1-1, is KAGVTQTPRYLIKTRGQQVTLSCSPISGHRSVSWYQQTPGQGLQFLFEYFSETQRNKGNFPGRFSGRQFSNSRSEMNVSTLELGDSALYLCASSEVAGEGAFFGQGTRLTVV.

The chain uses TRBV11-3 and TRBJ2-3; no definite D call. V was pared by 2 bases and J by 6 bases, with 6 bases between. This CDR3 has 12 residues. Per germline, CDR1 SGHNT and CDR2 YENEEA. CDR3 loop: CASSLKVDTQYF. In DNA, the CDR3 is TGTGCCAGCAGCTTAAAGGTGGATACGCAGTATTTT.

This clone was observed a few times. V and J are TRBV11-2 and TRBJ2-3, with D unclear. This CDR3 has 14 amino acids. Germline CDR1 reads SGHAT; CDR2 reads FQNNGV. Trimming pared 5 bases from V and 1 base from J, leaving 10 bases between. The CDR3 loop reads CASSMAGGTDTQYF. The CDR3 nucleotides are TGTGCCAGCAGCATGGCCGGAGGCACAGATACGCAGTATTTT.

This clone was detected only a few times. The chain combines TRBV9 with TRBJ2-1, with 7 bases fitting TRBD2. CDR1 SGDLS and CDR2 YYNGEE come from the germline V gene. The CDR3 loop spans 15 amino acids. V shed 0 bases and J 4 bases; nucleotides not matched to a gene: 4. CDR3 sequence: CASSVAGGGYNEQFF. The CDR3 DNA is TGTGCCAGCAGCGTAGCGGGAGGTGGGTACAATGAGCAGTTCTTC.

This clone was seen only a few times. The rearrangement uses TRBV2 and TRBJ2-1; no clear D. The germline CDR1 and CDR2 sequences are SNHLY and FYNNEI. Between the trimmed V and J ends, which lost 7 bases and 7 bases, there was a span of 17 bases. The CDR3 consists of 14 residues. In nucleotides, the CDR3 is TGTGCCAGCAATCTAGGCGTGTTTGTGAATGAGCAGTTCTTC. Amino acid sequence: CASNLGVFVNEQFF.

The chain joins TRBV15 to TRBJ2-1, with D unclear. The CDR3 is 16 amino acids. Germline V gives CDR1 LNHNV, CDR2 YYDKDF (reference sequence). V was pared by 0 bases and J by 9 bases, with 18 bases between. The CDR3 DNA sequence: TGTGCCACCAGCAGAGAGGTGACCCTCCCCGGTGGTGAGCAGTTCTTC. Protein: CATSREVTLPGGEQFF. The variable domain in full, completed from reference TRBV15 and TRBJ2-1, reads DAMVIQNPRYQVTQFGKPVTLSCSQTLNHNVMYWYQQKSSQAPKLLFHYYDKDFNNEADTPDNFQSRRPNTSFCFLDIRSPGLGDTAMYLCATSREVTLPGGEQFFGPGTRLTVL.

CDR3 region: CASSPDRTNYEQYV. CDR3 bases: TGTGCCAGCTCACCGGACAGAACCAACTACGAGCAGTACGTC. The chain links TRBV18 to TRBJ2-7; D is perhaps TRBD1 (6 bases). Per the germline V gene, CDR1 is KGHSH and CDR2 is LQKENI. Trimming removed 3 bases from V and 3 bases from J, with 12 bases in between. The CDR3 runs 14 residues.

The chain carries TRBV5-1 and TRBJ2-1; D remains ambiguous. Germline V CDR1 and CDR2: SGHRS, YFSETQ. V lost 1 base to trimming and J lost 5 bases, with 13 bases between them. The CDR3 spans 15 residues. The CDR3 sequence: CASSLRITANNEQFF. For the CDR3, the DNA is TGCGCCAGCAGCTTGAGAATAACGGCTAACAATGAGCAGTTCTTC.

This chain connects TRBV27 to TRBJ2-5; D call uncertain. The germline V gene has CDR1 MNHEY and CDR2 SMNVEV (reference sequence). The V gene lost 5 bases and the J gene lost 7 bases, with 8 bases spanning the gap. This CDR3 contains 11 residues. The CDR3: CASSASGTQYF. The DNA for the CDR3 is TGTGCCAGCAGTGCCTCTGGGACCCAGTACTTC.

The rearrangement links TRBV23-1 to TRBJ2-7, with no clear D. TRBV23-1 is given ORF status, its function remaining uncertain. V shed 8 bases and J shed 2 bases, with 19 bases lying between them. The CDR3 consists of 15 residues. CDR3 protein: CASGSCMCFAYEQYV. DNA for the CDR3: TGCGCCAGCGGCTCCTGCATGTGTTTCGCCTACGAGCAGTACGTC.

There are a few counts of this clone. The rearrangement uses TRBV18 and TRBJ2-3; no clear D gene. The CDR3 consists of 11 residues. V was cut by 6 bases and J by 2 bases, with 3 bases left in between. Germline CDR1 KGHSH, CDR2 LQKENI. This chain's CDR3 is CASSDTDTQYF. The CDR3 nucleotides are TGTGCCAGCTCCGACACAGATACGCAGTATTTT.

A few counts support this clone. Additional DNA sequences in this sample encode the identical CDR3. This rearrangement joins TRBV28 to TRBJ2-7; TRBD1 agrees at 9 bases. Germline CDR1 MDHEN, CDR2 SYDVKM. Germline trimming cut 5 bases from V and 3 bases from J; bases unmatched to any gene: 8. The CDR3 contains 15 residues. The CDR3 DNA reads TGTGCCAGCAGTCCCCTCGGACAGGGGCGCTACGAGCAGTACGTC. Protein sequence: CASSPLGQGRYEQYV.

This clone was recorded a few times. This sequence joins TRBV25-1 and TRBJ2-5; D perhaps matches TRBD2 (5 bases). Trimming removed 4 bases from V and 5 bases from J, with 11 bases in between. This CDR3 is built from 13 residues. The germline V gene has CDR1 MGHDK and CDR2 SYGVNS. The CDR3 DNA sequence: TGTGCCAGCAGTGTGAGGGAGAGGGAGACCCAGTACTTC. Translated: CASSVRERETQYF. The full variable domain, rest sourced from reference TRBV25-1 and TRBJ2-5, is EADIYQTPRYLVIGTGKKITLECSQTMGHDKMYWYQQDPGMELHLIHYSYGVNSTEKGDLSSESTVSRIRTEHFPLTLESARPSHTSQYLCASSVRERETQYFGPGTRLLVL.

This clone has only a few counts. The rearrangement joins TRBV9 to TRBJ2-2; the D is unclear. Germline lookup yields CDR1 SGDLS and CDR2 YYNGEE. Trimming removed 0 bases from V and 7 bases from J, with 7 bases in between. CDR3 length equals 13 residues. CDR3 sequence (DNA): TGTGCCAGCAGCGTAGACCGTAGCGGGGAGCTGTTTTTT. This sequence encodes CASSVDRSGELFF.

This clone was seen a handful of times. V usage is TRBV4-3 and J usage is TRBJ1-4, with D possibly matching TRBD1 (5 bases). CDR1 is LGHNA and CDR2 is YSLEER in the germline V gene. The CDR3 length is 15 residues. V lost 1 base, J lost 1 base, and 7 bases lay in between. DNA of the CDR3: TGCGCCAGCAGCCAAGGGACACTAACTAATGAAAAACTGTTTTTT. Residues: CASSQGTLTNEKLFF.

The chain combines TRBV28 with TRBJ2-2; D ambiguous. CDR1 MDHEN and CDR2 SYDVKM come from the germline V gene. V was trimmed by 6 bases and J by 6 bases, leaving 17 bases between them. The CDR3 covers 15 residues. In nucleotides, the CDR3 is TGTGCCAGCAGAACTCCGGGTCCGAAACCCGGGGAGCTGTTTTTT. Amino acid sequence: CASRTPGPKPGELFF.

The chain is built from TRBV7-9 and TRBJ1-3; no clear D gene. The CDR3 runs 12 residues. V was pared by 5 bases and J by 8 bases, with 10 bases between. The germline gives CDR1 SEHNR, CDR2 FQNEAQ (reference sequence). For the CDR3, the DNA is TGTGCCAGCAGCGTCTCATTGGACACCATATATTTT. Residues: CASSVSLDTIYF.

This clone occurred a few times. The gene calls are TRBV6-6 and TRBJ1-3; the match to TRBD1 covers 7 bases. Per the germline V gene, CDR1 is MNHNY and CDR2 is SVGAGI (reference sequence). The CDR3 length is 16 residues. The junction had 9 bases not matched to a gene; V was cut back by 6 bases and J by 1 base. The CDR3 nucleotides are TGTGCCAGCAGCAAAACAGGGGAATTTTCTGGAAACACCATATATTTT. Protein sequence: CASSKTGEFSGNTIYF.

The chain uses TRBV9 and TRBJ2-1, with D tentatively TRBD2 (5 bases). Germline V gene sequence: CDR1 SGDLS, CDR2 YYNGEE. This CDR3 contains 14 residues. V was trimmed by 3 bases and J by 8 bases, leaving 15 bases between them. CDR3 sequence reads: CASSARVGVHEQFF. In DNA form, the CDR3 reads TGTGCCAGCAGCGCCCGAGTCGGGGTCCATGAGCAGTTCTTC.

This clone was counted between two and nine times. CDR3 amino acids: CASTDPGRDEQYV. CDR3 coding DNA: TGTGCCAGCACCGACCCGGGGCGAGACGAGCAGTACGTC. This chain links TRBV28 with TRBJ2-7; D assignment may be TRBD1 or TRBD2 (5 bases each). CDR3 length equals 13 residues. The V end lost 7 bases, the J end lost 5 bases, and 15 bases lay between the germline ends. Germline CDR1 MDHEN, CDR2 SYDVKM.

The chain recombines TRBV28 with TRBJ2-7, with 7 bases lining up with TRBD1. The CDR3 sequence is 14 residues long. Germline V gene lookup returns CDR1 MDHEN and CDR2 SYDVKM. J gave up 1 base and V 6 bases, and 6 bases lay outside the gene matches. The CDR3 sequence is CASRAGTDSYEQYV. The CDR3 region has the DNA TGTGCCAGCAGGGCCGGGACAGATTCCTACGAGCAGTACGTC.

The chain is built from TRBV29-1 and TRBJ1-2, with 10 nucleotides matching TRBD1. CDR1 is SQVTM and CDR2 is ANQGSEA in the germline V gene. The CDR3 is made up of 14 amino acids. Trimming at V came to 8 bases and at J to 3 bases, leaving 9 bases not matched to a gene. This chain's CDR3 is CSTRTGGSHYGYTF. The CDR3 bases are TGCAGCACCCGGACAGGGGGAAGTCACTATGGCTACACCTTC.

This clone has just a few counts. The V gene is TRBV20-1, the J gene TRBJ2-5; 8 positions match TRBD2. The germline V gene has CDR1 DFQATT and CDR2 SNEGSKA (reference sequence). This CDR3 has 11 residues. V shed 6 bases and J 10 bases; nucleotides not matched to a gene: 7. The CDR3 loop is CSAGGLDGQYF. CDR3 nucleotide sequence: TGCAGTGCCGGGGGACTAGATGGCCAGTACTTC.

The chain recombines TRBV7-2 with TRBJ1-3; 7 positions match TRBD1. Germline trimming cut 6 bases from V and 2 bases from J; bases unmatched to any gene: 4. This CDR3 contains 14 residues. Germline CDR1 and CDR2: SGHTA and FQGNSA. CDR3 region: CASRLTGAGNTIYF. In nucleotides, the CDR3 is TGTGCCAGCAGACTAACAGGGGCTGGAAACACCATATATTTT.

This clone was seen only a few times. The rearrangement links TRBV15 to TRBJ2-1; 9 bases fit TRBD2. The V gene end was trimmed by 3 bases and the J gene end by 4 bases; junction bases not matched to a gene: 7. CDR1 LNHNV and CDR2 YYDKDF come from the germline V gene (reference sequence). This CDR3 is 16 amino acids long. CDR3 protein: CATSRIAGVGYNEQFF. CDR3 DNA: TGTGCCACCAGCAGGATAGCGGGAGTAGGATACAATGAGCAGTTCTTC. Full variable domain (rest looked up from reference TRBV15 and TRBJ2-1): DAMVIQNPRYQVTQFGKPVTLSCSQTLNHNVMYWYQQKSSQAPKLLFHYYDKDFNNEADTPDNFQSRRPNTSFCFLDIRSPGLGDTAMYLCATSRIAGVGYNEQFFGPGTRLTVL.